These 32 T cell receptor beta chains share one sample of origin, sequenced in a study of shared clonotypes between healthy human individuals. Naive-designated CD8 cells lacked CD45RO, were positively enriched for CCR7, and omitted terminally differentiated effector memory CD45RA+ cells. Profiled with immunoSEQ multiplex PCR; TCRdb holds only in-frame clones, not every one. The data contain approximately 740,000 clones, roughly 92% of them singletons. Sequenced input: naive CD8+ T cells sorted from blood. The receptors stem from a man under 40 in good health.

The chain has TRBV15 and TRBJ1-4; the match to TRBD1 covers 7 bases. V gave up 5 bases and J gave up 6 bases; unmatched junction bases: 12. The CDR3 covers 16 residues. Germline CDR1 is LNHNV and CDR2 is YYDKDF (reference sequence). As DNA, the CDR3 is TGTGCCACCAGCCCGAGGGGGCAGGGGGAAGATGAAAAACTGTTTTTT. It specifies CATSPRGQGEDEKLFF.

The V call is TRBV7-9, the J call TRBJ1-2; TRBD1 matches 10 bases. CDR1 is SEHNR, CDR2 FQNEAQ, per germline (reference sequence). This CDR3 spans 15 amino acids. Unmatched junction bases numbered 4, after V lost 4 bases and J lost 2 bases. In DNA, the CDR3 is TGTGCCAGCAGCTCGCTGACAGGGGGCAACTATGGCTACACCTTC. Translating gives CASSSLTGGNYGYTF.

The genes are TRBV27 and TRBJ2-7; D may be TRBD2 (5 bases). The CDR3 contains 14 residues. CDR1 is MNHEY, CDR2 SMNVEV, per germline (reference sequence). The V gene lost 3 bases and the J gene lost 3 bases, with 12 bases spanning the gap. The CDR3, as DNA: TGTGCCAGCAGTTTTGGTAGCGAGCTCTACGAGCAGTACTTC. It encodes CASSFGSELYEQYF.

The chain carries TRBV19 and TRBJ2-7; 8 bases fit TRBD2. The germline V gene has CDR1 LNHDA and CDR2 SQIVND (reference sequence). Losses at the gene ends were 5 bases for V and 2 bases for J; bases not matched to a gene: 2. The CDR3 has 13 amino acids. This chain's CDR3 is CASSWGLAYEQYF. CDR3 sequence (DNA): TGTGCCAGTAGTTGGGGACTAGCCTACGAGCAGTACTTC.

The rearrangement joins TRBV2 to TRBJ2-3; D is perhaps TRBD1 (6 bases). Trimming cost V 3 bases and J 0 bases, with 13 bases left between them. This CDR3 is 16 amino acids long. Germline V lookup: CDR1 SNHLY, CDR2 FYNNEI. The DNA for the CDR3 is TGTGCCAGCAGTGATCACAGGGAGATTAGCACAGATACGCAGTATTTT. Protein sequence: CASSDHREISTDTQYF.

V is TRBV5-4 and J is TRBJ2-7, with D unclear. This CDR3 is 12 amino acids long. V gave up 4 bases and J gave up 7 bases, with 12 bases separating them. Germline V CDR1 and CDR2: SGHNT, YYREEE (reference sequence). The CDR3: CASSVGGSEQYF. CDR3 sequence (DNA): TGTGCCAGCAGCGTCGGCGGAAGTGAGCAGTACTTC.

The CDR3 protein is CASRHRGMNTEAFF. CDR3 coding DNA: TGCGCCAGCAGGCACAGGGGCATGAACACTGAAGCTTTCTTT. The J gene is TRBJ1-1, the V gene TRBV10-2; 7 bases agree with TRBD1. This CDR3 has 14 residues. V trimming: 6 bases; J trimming: 0 bases; junction bases outside the gene matches: 4. Germline-derived CDR1 and CDR2 are WSHSY and SAAADI.

This sequence joins TRBV29-1 and TRBJ2-1; 15 bases align to TRBD2. The CDR3 consists of 19 residues. Germline V gene lookup returns CDR1 SQVTM and CDR2 ANQGSEA. V was clipped by 1 base and J by 0 bases; unmatched bases: 7. In nucleotides, the CDR3 is TGCAGCGTTGAAGGAGAGGGACTAGCGGGAGGCCGCTCCTACAATGAGCAGTTCTTC. This codes for CSVEGEGLAGGRSYNEQFF.

This chain links TRBV5-5 with TRBJ2-7; tentatively, D is TRBD1 (6 bases). The CDR3 covers 15 residues. Germline V gene lookup returns CDR1 SGHKS and CDR2 YYEKEE (reference sequence). V was trimmed by 0 bases and J by 3 bases, leaving 13 bases between them. The DNA for the CDR3 is TGTGCCAGCAGCTTGGACGGCAGGGGATACTACGAGCAGTACTTC. This sequence encodes CASSLDGRGYYEQYF.

The chain links TRBV9 to TRBJ2-7, with D unclear. The CDR3 totals 14 residues. Per germline, CDR1 SGDLS and CDR2 YYNGEE. V was pared by 3 bases and J by 0 bases, with 10 bases between. The CDR3 loop reads CASSARSNSYEQYF. CDR3 DNA: TGTGCCAGCAGCGCCCGCTCGAACTCCTACGAGCAGTACTTC.

J is TRBJ2-5 and V is TRBV7-2, with a tentative D call TRBD1 (6 bases). The V end was cut by 4 bases, the J end by 5 bases, with 14 bases between. The CDR3 spans 14 residues. The germline V gene encodes CDR1 SGHTA and CDR2 FQGNSA. The CDR3 is CASSYAGDVETQYF. In nucleotides, the CDR3 is TGTGCCAGCAGCTACGCAGGGGACGTCGAGACCCAGTACTTC.

The J gene is TRBJ2-7, the V gene TRBV5-8, with 7 bases fitting TRBD1. V gave up 6 bases and J gave up 3 bases; unmatched junction bases: 6. Germline V CDR1 and CDR2: SGHTS, YDEGEE. CDR3 length equals 13 residues. The CDR3 coding sequence is TGTGCCAGCACCAACAGGGGAATCTACGAGCAGTACTTC. It specifies CASTNRGIYEQYF.

The chain combines TRBV7-9 with TRBJ1-1; weak D call: TRBD1 (6 bases). The CDR3 extends over 11 amino acids. In germline, CDR1 is SEHNR, CDR2 FQNEAQ (reference sequence). V lost 5 bases and J lost 6, with 7 bases in between. The CDR3 sequence: CASSGTSEAFF. CDR3 bases: TGTGCCAGCAGCGGGACATCTGAAGCTTTCTTT. Full variable domain (remainder filled in from reference TRBV7-9 and TRBJ1-1): DTGVSQNPRHKITKRGQNVTFRCDPISEHNRLYWYRQTLGQGPEFLTYFQNEAQLEKSRLLSDRFSAERPKGSFSTLEIQRTEQGDSAMYLCASSGTSEAFFGQGTRLTVV.

In its sample, this clone was seen once. This chain links TRBV7-9 with TRBJ1-4; TRBD1 matches at 8 bases. CDR1 SEHNR and CDR2 FQNEAQ come from the germline V gene (reference sequence). This CDR3 comprises 16 residues. Germline trimming cut 5 bases from V and 6 bases from J; bases unmatched to any gene: 11. The CDR3 spells CASSHSTGEEDEKLFF. The CDR3 region has the DNA TGTGCCAGCAGCCATTCGACAGGGGAGGAAGATGAAAAACTGTTTTTT.

The chain joins TRBV7-3 to TRBJ2-1; D not certain. This CDR3 has 13 amino acids. Looked up from germline, CDR1 is SGHTA and CDR2 is FQGTGA. Trimming removed 5 bases from V and 5 bases from J, with 10 bases in between. CDR3 loop: CASSDPDNNEQFF. The CDR3 nucleotides are TGTGCCAGCAGCGATCCCGACAACAATGAGCAGTTCTTC.

This sequence joins TRBV2 and TRBJ2-1; perhaps TRBD2 as D (6 bases). Germline-derived CDR1 and CDR2 are SNHLY and FYNNEI. The CDR3 is 14 residues long. Trimming left V 6 bases short and J 1 base short, with 10 bases between. The CDR3, as DNA: TGTGCCAGCAGCGGAGGGGAGTCCTACAATGAGCAGTTCTTC. This codes for CASSGGESYNEQFF.

The J gene is TRBJ2-7, the V gene TRBV27; 11 bases are a match to TRBD2. Trimming at V came to 3 bases and at J to 4 bases, leaving 8 bases not matched to a gene. Germline CDR1 and CDR2: MNHEY and SMNVEV (reference sequence). There are 16 residues in the CDR3. CDR3 DNA: TGTGCCAGCAGTTTTTTAACTACTAGCGGGAGTTACGAGCAGTACTTC. It translates to CASSFLTTSGSYEQYF.

The chain recombines TRBV28 with TRBJ2-7, with D possibly TRBD1 on 6 matching bases. The CDR3 covers 13 residues. In germline, CDR1 is MDHEN, CDR2 SYDVKM. V lost 6 bases and J lost 6, with 15 bases in between. The CDR3 here is CASSTARGREQYF. The CDR3 nucleotides read TGTGCCAGCAGCACAGCCAGGGGTCGCGAGCAGTACTTC.

The gene calls are TRBV7-3 and TRBJ1-5; D possibly corresponds to TRBD1 (5 bases). Germline assignment: CDR1 SGHTA and CDR2 FQGTGA. V was clipped by 0 bases and J by 3 bases, with 21 bases between them. The CDR3 length is 19 residues. The DNA for the CDR3 is TGTGCCAGCAGCTTAACCGGGGACGGTAATATCCCTAACAATCAGCCCCAGCATTTT. It translates to CASSLTGDGNIPNNQPQHF.

As for this clone: Additional DNA sequences in this sample encode the identical CDR3. The rearrangement uses TRBV27 and TRBJ2-1; no reliable D call. The CDR3 has 13 amino acids. The germline V gene has CDR1 MNHEY and CDR2 SMNVEV (reference sequence). V was cut by 3 bases and J by 2 bases, with 5 bases left in between. CDR3 residues: CASSFGPYNEQFF. The CDR3 DNA is TGTGCCAGCAGTTTCGGCCCCTACAATGAGCAGTTCTTC.

This chain joins TRBV6-6 and TRBJ2-2, with D hard to call. Germline CDR1 MNHNY, CDR2 SVGAGI (reference sequence). V was cut by 0 bases and J by 10 bases, with 3 bases left in between. This CDR3 contains 11 residues. CDR3 in DNA: TGTGCCAGCAGTTACTCTGAGGAGCTGTTTTTT. Amino acid sequence: CASSYSEELFF.

This clone came up once. The V call is TRBV27, the J call TRBJ2-3; D call uncertain. The CDR3 is 14 residues long. Germline assignment: CDR1 MNHEY and CDR2 SMNVEV (reference sequence). The V gene lost 4 bases and the J gene lost 2 bases, with 10 bases spanning the gap. This CDR3 is CASSSSDITDTQYF. For the CDR3, the DNA is TGTGCCAGCAGTTCTTCAGATATCACAGATACGCAGTATTTT.

This rearrangement joins TRBV20-1 to TRBJ2-1, with TRBD2 as a possible D gene (6 bases). Germline V CDR1 and CDR2: DFQATT, SNEGSKA (reference sequence). There are 10 residues in the CDR3. CDR3 protein: CIPAAGEQFF. The CDR3 region has the DNA TGCATTCCAGCAGCGGGTGAGCAGTTCTTC.

The V gene is TRBV7-2, the J gene TRBJ2-1, with 7 bases identical to TRBD1. This CDR3 is built from 14 residues. Germline values: CDR1 SGHTA, CDR2 FQGNSA. After removal of 6 bases from V and 5 bases from J, the junction contained 7 bases not matched to a gene. CDR3 in amino acids: CASRTGTANNEQFF. The DNA for the CDR3 is TGTGCCAGCAGAACCGGGACAGCCAACAATGAGCAGTTCTTC.

This sequence joins TRBV7-9 and TRBJ2-5, with D unresolved. This CDR3 contains 13 residues. Germline CDR1 and CDR2: SEHNR and FQNEAQ (reference sequence). Trimming cost V 10 bases and J 5 bases, with 17 bases left between them. The CDR3 bases are TGTGCCACCATCCGATGGGGTAGCGAGACCCAGTACTTC. This gives the protein CATIRWGSETQYF.

This chain joins TRBV4-1 and TRBJ2-3; the D is unclear. Trimming pared 0 bases from V and 0 bases from J, leaving 4 bases between. Germline V lookup: CDR1 MGHRA, CDR2 YSYEKL. The CDR3 is 14 amino acids. The CDR3 nucleotides are TGCGCCAGCAGCCAAGAGATCAGCACAGATACGCAGTATTTT. This translates into CASSQEISTDTQYF.

With regard to this clone: This sample also contains other DNA sequences that code for the same CDR3. V gene TRBV27 combines with J gene TRBJ2-1, with a weak D call TRBD1 (5 bases). From germline, CDR1 is MNHEY and CDR2 SMNVEV (reference sequence). The CDR3 extends over 15 amino acids. The V gene lost 3 bases and the J gene lost 0 bases, with 9 bases spanning the gap. The chain's CDR3 is CASSLSGYSYNEQFF. The CDR3 DNA sequence: TGTGCCAGCAGTTTGTCAGGGTACTCCTACAATGAGCAGTTCTTC.

The chain is built from TRBV27 and TRBJ2-2; possible D gene TRBD2, 5 bases. Germline CDR1 and CDR2: MNHEY and SMNVEV (reference sequence). V was pared by 2 bases and J by 6 bases, with 10 bases between. This CDR3 spans 14 amino acids. CDR3 DNA sequence: TGTGCCAGCAGTTTAGGGAGTTCCCCCGGGGAGCTGTTTTTT. Protein product: CASSLGSSPGELFF.

The chain employs TRBV28 and TRBJ1-1; 7 bases fit TRBD1. The CDR3 loop spans 13 amino acids. Losses at the gene ends were 2 bases for V and 9 bases for J; bases not matched to a gene: 6. CDR1 is MDHEN and CDR2 is SYDVKM in the germline V gene. Written as DNA, the CDR3 is TGTGCCAGCAGTTTAACCCCACAGGGGAAAGCTTTCTTT. It codes for CASSLTPQGKAFF.

The chain joins TRBV7-9 to TRBJ1-2; 7 bases map to TRBD1. Trimming cost V 4 bases and J 2 bases; bases outside gene matches: 13. CDR1 SEHNR and CDR2 FQNEAQ come from the germline V gene (reference sequence). This CDR3 has 17 amino acids. The CDR3 nucleotides read TGTGCCAGCAGCTCCCGTCCTCCGGGACAGCCGAACTATGGCTACACCTTC. It translates to CASSSRPPGQPNYGYTF.

The chain recombines TRBV7-9 with TRBJ2-5; TRBD1 aligns across 7 bases. Germline CDR1 and CDR2: SEHNR and FQNEAQ (reference sequence). Trimming cost V 4 bases and J 4 bases; bases outside gene matches: 6. CDR3 length: 14 amino acids. The CDR3 is CASSSPTGIETQYF. CDR3 DNA sequence: TGTGCCAGCAGCTCCCCGACAGGGATAGAGACCCAGTACTTC.

The V call is TRBV7-9, the J call TRBJ2-7; 7 bases are shared with TRBD1. Trimming cost V 0 bases and J 3 bases; bases outside gene matches: 5. CDR1 is SEHNR, CDR2 FQNEAQ, per germline (reference sequence). The CDR3 runs to 15 residues. In nucleotides, the CDR3 is TGTGCCAGCAGCTTAGCGTCAGGGGGATACTACGAGCAGTACTTC. Translating it yields CASSLASGGYYEQYF. Complete variable domain (other parts from reference TRBV7-9 and TRBJ2-7): DTGVSQNPRHKITKRGQNVTFRCDPISEHNRLYWYRQTLGQGPEFLTYFQNEAQLEKSRLLSDRFSAERPKGSFSTLEIQRTEQGDSAMYLCASSLASGGYYEQYFGPGTRLTVT.